Presented here are 14 T cell receptor beta chains from one specimen sequenced in a study of regulatory T cells in long-lasting Graves disease. Time point of the sample: persistent/refractory GD, antithyroid drugs over 5 years with positive TRAb. The TCR library was made from RNA extracted from PBMCs. Building the TCR beta libraries relied on iRepertoire HTBI primers, and CDR3 regions underwent Arm-PCR. From the multiplex PCR reads, TCRdb called clonotypes with MiXCR, one entry per CDR3 protein. In the table there are around 450,000 distinct CDR3 sequences, 20% to 25% of which are singletons. The sequencing used peripheral blood mononuclear cells (PBMCs), collected when the disease was refractory, from a patient treated with antithyroid drugs. Every receptor here comes from a female donor with Graves disease.

There are many counts of this clonotype. This rearrangement joins TRBV2 to TRBJ2-5; D gene ambiguous. V lost 6 bases, J lost 5 bases, and 7 bases lay in between. Germline V CDR1 and CDR2: SNHLY, FYNNEI. This CDR3 spans 11 amino acids. The CDR3 DNA is TGTGCCAGCAGCGTAACGGAGACCCAGTACTTC. This translates into CASSVTETQYF.

In this sample, this clonotype turned up many times. The chain combines TRBV7-9 with TRBJ1-6; TRBD1 aligns across 10 bases. The CDR3 is made up of 12 amino acids. Germline values: CDR1 SEHNR, CDR2 FQNEAQ (reference sequence). Written as DNA, the CDR3 is TGTGTGGTGGGACAGGGGAATTCACCCCTCCACTTT. It yields the protein CVVGQGNSPLHF.

This clonotype has at least ten counts. The chain joins TRBV20-1 to TRBJ1-5; D not resolved. V was pared by 5 bases and J by 7 bases, with 12 bases between. Germline V gene sequence: CDR1 DFQATT, CDR2 SNEGSKA (reference sequence). This CDR3 comprises 12 residues. In DNA, the CDR3 is TGCAGTGCTTGGGAGGGAGGACAGCCCCAGCATTTT. Translated, it gives CSAWEGGQPQHF.

This clonotype was recorded at least ten times. This chain connects TRBV2 to TRBJ1-2; TRBD1 matches at 7 bases. The germline gives CDR1 SNHLY, CDR2 FYNNEI. With 7 bases clipped from V and 10 bases from J, the junction kept 9 bases outside the gene matches. The CDR3 loop spans 12 amino acids. The CDR3 DNA sequence: TGTGCCAGCAAAGGGGGCGTTGTTGACTACACCTTC. The encoded protein is CASKGGVVDYTF.

This clonotype has more than one count but fewer than ten. This rearrangement joins TRBV13 to TRBJ1-2; D unclear. The CDR3 has 16 amino acids. Per the germline V gene, CDR1 is PRHDT and CDR2 is FYEKMQ (reference sequence). Trimming pared 0 bases from V and 5 bases from J, leaving 16 bases between. The CDR3 loop reads CASSLGRGQLIYGYTF. CDR3 DNA: TGTGCCAGCAGCTTAGGTCGCGGGCAGCTAATTTATGGCTACACCTTC. Full variable domain (rest looked up from reference TRBV13 and TRBJ1-2): AAGVIQSPRHLIKEKRETATLKCYPIPRHDTVYWYQQGPGQDPQFLISFYEKMQSDKGSIPDRFSAQQFSDYHSELNMSSLELGDSALYFCASSLGRGQLIYGYTFGSGTRLTVV.

The chain combines TRBV6-4 with TRBJ2-5; 7 bases line up with TRBD2. Germline CDR1 reads MRHNA; CDR2 reads SNTAGT. Trimming at V came to 3 bases and at J to 5 bases, leaving 9 bases not matched to a gene. The CDR3 length is 15 residues. DNA of the CDR3: TGTGCCAGCAGTGAAATGGCGGGAGAACTGGAGACCCAGTACTTC. It is translated as CASSEMAGELETQYF.

V is TRBV27 and J is TRBJ1-1; no firm D call. This CDR3 region has 14 residues. The germline gives CDR1 MNHEY, CDR2 SMNVEV (reference sequence). V was pared by 2 bases and J by 1 base, with 8 bases between. This CDR3 is CASSLTTGNTEAFF. Here the CDR3 DNA reads TGTGCCAGCAGTTTAACTACTGGGAACACTGAAGCTTTCTTT.

The chain couples TRBV3-1 to TRBJ1-1, with D maybe TRBD1 (6 bases). The CDR3 is made up of 14 amino acids. From germline, CDR1 is LGHDT and CDR2 YNNKEL (reference sequence). Between the trimmed V and J ends, which lost 9 bases and 1 base, there was a span of 15 bases. The CDR3 reads CASTSRDTNTEAFF. The CDR3 DNA sequence: TGTGCCAGTACGTCCCGGGACACGAACACTGAAGCTTTCTTT.

The table lists this clonotype with many counts. This sequence joins TRBV6-2 or TRBV6-3 and TRBJ2-5, with a possible D match to TRBD2 (6 bases). The CDR3 contains 14 residues. The V and J ends lost 4 bases and 4 bases respectively, with 13 bases between them. Germline CDR1 is MNHEY and CDR2 is SVGEGT. The CDR3 loop is CASSSRERLETQYF. The CDR3, as DNA: TGTGCCAGCAGTTCGCGGGAAAGGCTAGAGACCCAGTACTTC.

This chain connects TRBV2 to TRBJ2-1; 9 nucleotides line up with TRBD2. J lost 0 bases, V lost 4 bases, and 4 bases had no gene match. The CDR3 loop spans 16 amino acids. CDR1 and CDR2 from the germline V gene are SNHLY and FYNNEI. The CDR3 DNA sequence: TGTGCCAGCAGTGGGGCTAGCGGGGACTCCTACAATGAGCAGTTCTTC. Protein sequence: CASSGASGDSYNEQFF.

This clonotype was recorded a few times. The V call is TRBV4-1, the J call TRBJ1-5; D possibly corresponds to TRBD1 (5 bases). V gave up 0 bases and J gave up 4 bases, with 16 bases separating them. The CDR3 contains 17 residues. From germline, CDR1 is MGHRA and CDR2 YSYEKL. This CDR3 is CASSQEWAGLRNQPQHF. The CDR3 DNA is TGCGCCAGCAGCCAAGAATGGGCAGGGTTGAGAAATCAGCCCCAGCATTTT.

As for this clonotype: A read error may produce the germline difference seen at one junction end. The V and J genes are TRBV5-1 and TRBJ2-7; D perhaps matches TRBD2 (6 bases). Germline V gene lookup returns CDR1 SGHRS and CDR2 YFSETQ. This CDR3 has 16 amino acids. The CDR3: CVSSFSRGIKSYEQYF. The DNA for the CDR3 is TGCGTCAGCAGCTTTTCCCGGGGGATTAAGTCCTACGAGCAGTACTTC.

In this sample, this clonotype turned up many times. The J gene is TRBJ2-6, the V gene TRBV20-1; D gene uncertain. The germline CDR1 and CDR2 sequences are DFQATT and SNEGSKA (reference sequence). CDR3 size: 15 residues. Trimming removed 3 bases at V and 0 bases at J, with 9 bases between. The CDR3: CSARGSSSGANVLTF. The CDR3 DNA sequence: TGCAGTGCTAGGGGATCGAGCTCTGGGGCCAACGTCCTGACTTTC.

This clonotype was detected once. The CDR3 is CSAYRGGGAKNIQYF. CDR3 DNA sequence: TGCAGTGCTTACAGGGGGGGGGGCGCCAAAAACATTCAGTACTTC. This chain joins TRBV20-1 and TRBJ2-4, with a weak D call TRBD1 (8 bases). The length of the CDR3 is 15 residues. Germline CDR1 and CDR2: DFQATT and SNEGSKA (reference sequence). The V end was cut by 5 bases, the J end by 1 base, with 15 bases between.